Described below is a single TCR beta chain sequence and its context. The antigen this receptor binds is unknown. Base qualities are not at hand, and no much larger clone is one base apart. These data are taken from a study of Ad26.COV2.S vaccination and SARS-CoV-2 variants (dated by TCRdb to about 2021). General notes on the study: TCRbeta repertoire sequencing was used to assess the specificity and breadth of SARS-CoV-2-reactive T cell receptors after Ad26.COV2.S vaccination. The TCR-sequenced set comprised around 30 samples: some 20 Ad26.COV2.S vaccine recipients, 5 placebo recipients and 8 SARS-CoV-2 convalescent individuals.

The immunoSEQ Assay was the method used to sequence TCRbeta CDR3 regions. After extraction, genomic DNA underwent amplification by bias-controlled multiplex PCR, followed by high-throughput sequencing. The source study handled its data this way. To quantify the absolute abundance of every unique TCRbeta CDR3 region, sequences were collapsed and filtered. Usable DNA was measured by amplifying reference genes present in all nucleated cells, and TCRbeta template counts were normalized to that usable DNA to estimate T cell fraction. Repertoire TCRs were annotated as SARS-CoV-2-specific when V gene, CDR3 amino acid sequence and J gene were exactly matched to a known reactive TCR set. The reference SARS-CoV-2 TCR set came from MIRA and was filtered for enrichment in COVID-19-positive ImmuneCODE repertoires, removing public or cross-reactive TCRs. Using the MIRA antigens, annotated TCRs were further analysed by specific ORF or by position within an ORF. Depth was the summed frequency of annotated unique rearrangements, while breadth was defined as annotated unique rearrangements over total unique productive rearrangements. Two-sided Wilcoxon rank-sum tests were applied when comparing TCR breadth between groups. TCRdb holds this immuneACCESS table with in-frame rearrangements only. Some clones are missing; in checked studies, unresolved V genes explain under half, and the rest has no known cause. V and J calls plus clone size are reproduced from that table; the DNA served to infer D and trimming. The sample profile shows about 140,000 clones; roughly 89% of them were found once. The ten largest make up 5% of the sample.

In light of the paper, this sample's time point label describes: individuals recovered from natural SARS-CoV-2 infection. For this chain, trimming is 4 bases at the V end and 4 bases at the J end, and the number of junction bases without a gene match is 3. The germline V gene sets CDR1 to SGDLS and CDR2 to YYNGEE. The CDR3 covers 13 residues, taking in both the cysteine and the phenylalanine. Kept here is only the CDR3 DNA, which spans 39 bases and is read in frame from base 1. The study at large found these results: Comparable non-spike TCR breadth was observed between vaccine and placebo recipients, consistent with only spike being contained in the vaccine. The authors noted that the TCR breadth and depth analyses may have underestimated total T cell responses. After vaccination, substantial breadth of spike-specific CD8+ and CD4+ T cell responses was reported. Higher spike-specific TCR breadth was observed in Ad26.COV2.S recipients than in placebo recipients (P = 0.0014).

The V and J genes are TRBV9 and TRBJ1-2; the central 8 bases match TRBD1. The starting material was peripheral blood, obtained after recovery from COVID-19. This receptor was obtained from a human donor who had recovered from COVID-19. The sequence in DNA is TGTGCCAGCAGCTCCAGGGGGCTCTATGGCTACACCTTC. Its product reads: CASSSRGLYGYTF.